This T cell receptor (beta chain) was identified in a study of cytomegalovirus exposure and HLA in healthy donors. V was clipped by 5 bases and J by 2 bases; unmatched bases: 10. Per germline, CDR1 MNHEY and CDR2 SMNVEV (reference sequence). The CDR3 has 16 amino acids. A remark on this clone: Its cognate antigen is unknown.

Study-wide points: V- and J-gene trimming in TCR beta was tied to a missense DCLRE1C variant by an analysis performed later.

Both 60 Vbeta primers and 13 Jbeta primers went into the PCR. Assay used: immunoSEQ multiplex PCR; TCRdb lists only in-frame clones, some missing. The sample has 100,000 to 150,000 clones, 70% to 75% seen once. This sequence joins TRBV27 and TRBJ1-1; TRBD1 agrees at 8 bases. The TCR sequence derives from a woman in her thirties or forties in good health and CMV-seropositive. Sequenced sample: PBMCs. Written as DNA, the CDR3 is TGTGCCAGCAGTCCAACGGCGACAGGGGACAACACTGAAGCTTTCTTT. This gives the protein CASSPTATGDNTEAFF.